This is a list of T cell receptor beta chains from one sample in a study of patients and donors after allogeneic stem cell transplantation. Using its own MiXCR run on the RT-PCR reads, TCRdb lists one record per CDR3 protein. This sample yields a few hundred thousand distinct CDR3 sequences, of which about 37% are seen a single time; about 9.9% belongs to the top ten. Sequences were obtained from blood, either unsorted or a sorted T cell fraction (not recorded which). The source is a human donor who was either an allogeneic HSCT recipient or a stem cell or donor lymphocyte infusion donor (not recorded which). It is not recorded whose cells these are; they may come from a transplant donor. CDR3s include the opening cysteine and the closing phenylalanine or tryptophan. A D gene is named only where the DNA matches it firmly. Clone size, where shown, is once, few, many, or a class for clones that have expanded.

TRBV10-3	TRBD1	NA	TRBJ1-5	CAISDDRDPNQPQHF	TGTGCCATCAGTGACGACAGGGACCCCAATCAGCCCCAGCATTTT
TRBV20-1	NA	NA	TRBJ1-2	CSARRRDYGYTF	TGCAGTGCTAGACGGCGGGACTATGGCTACACCTTC
TRBV5-1	NA	few	TRBJ1-4	CASSGRPNEKLFF	TGCGCCAGCAGTGGGAGGCCTAATGAAAAACTGTTTTTT
TRBV5-1	NA	NA	TRBJ2-7	CASSSEDFSYEQYF	TGCGCCAGCAGCTCTGAGGATTTCTCCTACGAGCAGTACTTC
TRBV20-1	TRBD2	NA	TRBJ2-1	CSAGNRLAGGVSSYNEQFF	TGCAGTGCTGGAAACAGACTAGCGGGGGGCGTGAGCTCCTACAATGAGCAGTTCTTC
TRBV3-1	NA	NA	TRBJ1-1	CASSPFTGPNTEAFF	TGTGCCAGCAGCCCATTTACAGGGCCGAACACTGAAGCTTTCTTT
TRBV5-5	TRBD1	few	TRBJ1-2	CASRRTGNYGYTF	TGTGCCAGCAGAAGGACAGGGAACTATGGCTACACCTTC
TRBV7-9	NA	NA	TRBJ1-6	CASSLEEGLYSPLHF	TGTGCCAGCAGCTTAGAAGAGGGCCTTTATTCACCCCTCCACTTT
TRBV7-3	TRBD1	NA	TRBJ1-2	CASSPGQHYGYTF	TGTGCCAGCAGCCCGGGACAGCACTATGGCTACACCTTC
TRBV6-2/TRBV6-3	NA	NA	TRBJ1-5	CASRRTWGGLNQPQHF	TGTGCCAGCAGACGGACCTGGGGGGGCCTTAATCAGCCCCAGCATTTT
TRBV27	NA	NA	TRBJ1-2	CASSFGRGQSSYTF	TGTGCCAGCAGTTTCGGGCGGGGGCAAAGTAGCTACACCTTC
TRBV20-1	NA	few	TRBJ1-1	CSASEREIEAFF	TGCAGTGCTAGCGAGAGGGAGATTGAAGCTTTCTTT
TRBV5-1	TRBD1	few	TRBJ1-1	CASSSTGERTEAFF	TGCGCCAGCAGCTCGACAGGGGAGCGGACTGAAGCTTTCTTT
TRBV27	TRBD2	NA	TRBJ2-1	CASSLTTSGGANEQFF	TGTGCCAGCAGTTTAACAACTAGCGGGGGGGCAAATGAGCAGTTCTTC
TRBV5-1	NA	NA	TRBJ2-1	CASSLRGVPPNEQFF	TGCGCCAGCAGCTTGAGGGGAGTTCCCCCCAATGAGCAGTTCTTC
TRBV5-1	TRBD1	NA	TRBJ2-7	CASSLGTGGYEQYF	TGCGCCAGCAGCTTGGGGACAGGGGGCTACGAGCAGTACTTC
TRBV6-5	TRBD2	NA	TRBJ2-3	CASSPAGYTDTQYF	TGTGCCAGCAGCCCAGCGGGGTACACAGATACGCAGTATTTT
TRBV18	TRBD2	NA	TRBJ2-2	CASSPGLPANTGELFF	TGTGCCAGCTCACCGGGACTACCCGCGAACACCGGGGAGCTGTTTTTT
TRBV15	NA	few	TRBJ1-1	CATSGDTNTEAFF	TGTGCCACCAGCGGGGACACGAACACTGAAGCTTTCTTT
TRBV20-1	NA	NA	TRBJ2-2	CSAWGLHTGELFF	TGCAGTGCTTGGGGACTCCACACCGGGGAGCTGTTTTTT
TRBV4-3	NA	NA	TRBJ1-6	CASSRPGVNSPLHF	TGCGCCAGCAGCCGCCCAGGGGTGAATTCACCCCTCCACTTT
TRBV6-5	TRBD1	NA	TRBJ2-7	CASSYSWTGSYEQYF	TGTGCCAGCAGTTACTCCTGGACAGGCTCCTACGAGCAGTACTTC
TRBV12-3/TRBV12-4	NA	NA	TRBJ1-2	CASSQGYYGYTF	TGTGCCAGCAGTCAGGGGTACTATGGCTACACCTTC
TRBV29-1	TRBD2	few	TRBJ2-1	CSVEPSGGHYNEQFF	TGCAGCGTTGAGCCTAGCGGGGGGCACTACAATGAGCAGTTCTTC
TRBV13	NA	NA	TRBJ1-2	CASSLHSGYYGYTF	TGTGCCAGCAGCTTACACTCAGGCTACTATGGCTACACCTTC
TRBV12-3/TRBV12-4	TRBD1	NA	TRBJ1-2	CASSSLQGAHYGYTF	TGTGCCAGCAGTTCCTTACAGGGGGCCCACTATGGCTACACCTTC
TRBV6-2/TRBV6-3	NA	NA	TRBJ1-1	CASNRRGENTEAFF	TGTGCCAGCAACCGGCGGGGGGAGAACACTGAAGCTTTCTTT
TRBV27	TRBD2	NA	TRBJ2-3	CASTLVLAGGPSTQYF	TGTGCCAGCACTCTAGTGCTAGCGGGGGGGCCCAGTACGCAGTATTTT
TRBV7-2	NA	few	TRBJ1-1	CASAFSEAFF	TGTGCCAGCGCCTTCAGTGAAGCTTTCTTT
TRBV6-2/TRBV6-3	NA	NA	TRBJ2-7	CASSRYPSSYEQYF	TGTGCCAGCAGTCGCTACCCGAGCTCCTACGAGCAGTACTTC
TRBV20-1	NA	NA	TRBJ2-7	CSANDAGATYEQYF	TGCAGTGCCAATGACGCGGGGGCGACCTACGAGCAGTACTTC
TRBV6-5	NA	NA	TRBJ1-5	CASSYAGVGQPQHF	TGTGCCAGCAGTTACGCAGGGGTAGGTCAGCCCCAGCATTTT
TRBV25-1	NA	few	TRBJ1-3	CASSVWQGPSGNTIYF	TGTGCCAGCAGTGTGTGGCAGGGGCCCTCTGGAAACACCATATATTTT
TRBV20-1	NA	NA	TRBJ2-7	CSASIPSFYEQYF	TGCAGTGCTAGCATCCCAAGCTTCTACGAGCAGTACTTC
TRBV12-3/TRBV12-4	NA	many	TRBJ1-1	CASSLRGEAFF	TGTGCCAGCAGTTTAAGGGGGGAAGCTTTCTTT
TRBV11-2	NA	few	TRBJ1-1	CASSPISGLNTEAFF	TGTGCCAGCAGCCCGATTAGCGGGCTGAACACTGAAGCTTTCTTT
TRBV20-1	NA	few	TRBJ1-1	CSARVRRNTEAFF	TGCAGTGCTAGAGTCCGCCGCAACACTGAAGCTTTCTTT
TRBV4-1	NA	NA	TRBJ1-2	CASSRPQGSVRGYTF	TGCGCCAGCAGCCGCCCGCAGGGGAGTGTGCGGGGCTACACCTTC
TRBV3-1	TRBD1	few	TRBJ1-2	CASSQGKTGGGYTF	TGTGCCAGCAGCCAAGGGAAGACAGGGGGCGGCTACACCTTC
TRBV5-1	NA	NA	TRBJ2-5	CASSLRAYSQETQYF	TGCGCCAGCAGCTTGAGGGCCTACTCCCAAGAGACCCAGTACTTC
TRBV5-1	TRBD1	many	TRBJ1-1	CASSLGTANTEAFF	TGTGCCAGCAGCTTAGGGACAGCGAACACTGAAGCTTTCTTT
TRBV4-3	NA	NA	TRBJ2-3	CASSLALHLGADTQYF	TGCGCCAGCAGCCTAGCCCTTCATCTCGGAGCGGATACGCAGTATTTT
TRBV20-1	NA	NA	TRBJ1-2	CSAPRLNLYTF	TGCAGTGCACCCCGCTTGAACCTCTACACCTTC
TRBV4-2	TRBD2	few	TRBJ2-1	CASSQAGNERGIYNEQFF	TGTGCCAGCAGCCAAGCAGGGAACGAGCGGGGGATCTACAATGAGCAGTTCTTC
TRBV27	NA	few	TRBJ2-2	CASTTDGQTTNTGELFF	TGTGCCAGCACCACCGATGGACAGACTACGAACACCGGGGAGCTGTTTTTT
TRBV12-3/TRBV12-4	NA	NA	TRBJ2-1	CASSSVQGTEQFF	TGTGCCAGCAGTTCTGTGCAGGGGACTGAGCAGTTCTTC
TRBV27	NA	NA	TRBJ1-4	CASAAGSREKLFF	TGTGCCTCAGCGGCAGGGTCAAGAGAAAAACTGTTTTTT
TRBV10-3	NA	once	TRBJ1-6	CAISESHTPLAPLHF	TGTGCCATCAGTGAGTCGCACACCCCGTTAGCACCCCTCCACTTT
TRBV4-1	NA	NA	TRBJ1-6	CASSQGRGGSYNSPLHF	TGCGCCAGCAGCCAAGGTCGGGGAGGCTCCTATAATTCACCCCTCCACTTT